This is a list of T cell receptor beta chains from one sample in a study of cytomegalovirus exposure and HLA in healthy donors. Repertoires were generated with immunoSEQ multiplex PCR, while TCRdb's copy carries only in-frame clones and drops some. Of around 50,000 clones in the sample, roughly 80% are singletons; the top ten hold 8.1%. Sequenced: PBMCs. The receptors here all came from a man aged 25 to 40 in good health and CMV-seropositive. Both conserved end residues are part of each CDR3. D genes are given only for firm matches. Not all rows give a size; the values are once, few, many and, for expanded clones, a class.

TRBV7-8	.	TRBJ1-1	.	CASSSPGAVRRTEAFF	TGTGCCAGCAGCTCCCCTGGAGCAGTCCGTCGCACTGAAGCTTTCTTT
TRBV5-6	.	TRBJ1-3	TRBD1	CASSSGDRGYGNTIYF	TGTGCCAGCAGCTCTGGGGACAGGGGATACGGAAACACCATATATTTT
TRBV6-5	.	TRBJ1-1	TRBD1	CAVLGQTNTEAFF	TGTGCCGTACTGGGACAGACGAACACTGAAGCTTTCTTT
TRBV10-2	.	TRBJ2-1	TRBD1	CASGTGNNEQFF	TGCGCCAGCGGGACAGGAAACAATGAGCAGTTCTTC
TRBV19	.	TRBJ1-3	.	CASSLPQQVSGNTIYF	TGTGCCAGTTCCCTTCCTCAACAGGTCTCTGGAAACACCATATATTTT
TRBV27	.	TRBJ2-2	TRBD1	CASRPGTAETGELFF	TGTGCCAGCAGACCCGGGACAGCAGAAACCGGGGAGCTGTTTTTT
TRBV6-1	.	TRBJ2-7	.	CASSEAIGYEQYF	TGTGCCAGCAGTGAAGCGATCGGCTACGAGCAGTACTTC
TRBV27	.	TRBJ1-5	.	CASSFRGHFGGTDYNQPQHF	TGTGCCAGCAGTTTTAGGGGACATTTTGGGGGAACCGACTACAATCAGCCCCAGCATTTT
TRBV19	.	TRBJ2-1	TRBD2	CASSIAPKRGRREQFF	TGTGCCAGTAGTATAGCTCCCAAGCGGGGGAGACGTGAGCAGTTCTTC
TRBV7-2	once	TRBJ2-1	TRBD1	CASRKAGQGYNEQFF	TGTGCCAGCAGGAAGGCGGGACAGGGTTACAATGAGCAGTTCTTC
TRBV13	.	TRBJ2-7	.	CASSLLGGASSYEQYF	TGTGCCAGCAGCTTACTAGGGGGGGCCAGCTCCTACGAGCAGTACTTC
TRBV11-3	.	TRBJ2-7	.	CASSSLDSTEQYF	TGTGCCAGCAGCTCGCTAGACAGTACCGAGCAGTACTTC
TRBV5-8	.	TRBJ1-2	.	CASSPTDGQVSSWGYTF	TGTGCCAGCAGCCCTACCGATGGGCAGGTATCGTCTTGGGGCTACACCTTC
TRBV2	.	TRBJ2-2	.	CASSEEAGNTGELFF	TGTGCCAGCAGTGAGGAGGCGGGGAACACCGGGGAGCTGTTTTTT
TRBV5-6	once	TRBJ2-5	.	CASSLGGLWETQYF	TGTGCCAGCAGCTTGGGAGGTCTCTGGGAGACCCAGTACTTC
TRBV5-6	.	TRBJ2-7	.	CASSLGRGLYEQYF	TGTGCCAGCAGCTTGGGCAGGGGTCTATACGAGCAGTACTTC
TRBV7-8	once	TRBJ2-3	TRBD1	CASSSRTGGDGADTQYF	TGTGCCAGCAGCTCCCGAACAGGGGGTGATGGGGCAGATACGCAGTATTTT
TRBV2	.	TRBJ2-5	TRBD2	CASGGAGNQETQYF	TGTGCCAGCGGGGGAGCGGGGAACCAAGAGACCCAGTACTTC
TRBV7-9	.	TRBJ2-1	TRBD2	CATPLEPGLGGNEQFF	TGTGCCACGCCGCTCGAACCGGGACTAGGAGGCAATGAGCAGTTCTTC
TRBV25-1	.	TRBJ1-5	TRBD1	CASSPGQGQPQHF	TGTGCCAGCAGTCCGGGACAGGGGCAGCCCCAGCATTTT
TRBV7-3	.	TRBJ1-2	.	CASSPVGRVDYTF	TGTGCCAGCAGCCCCGTCGGGAGGGTTGACTACACCTTC
TRBV9	.	TRBJ2-1	TRBD2	CASSVEGAGGYNEQFF	TGTGCCAGCAGCGTAGAGGGAGCGGGGGGGTACAATGAGCAGTTCTTC
TRBV27	.	TRBJ2-7	TRBD1	CASSPPGQGGEQYF	TGTGCCAGCAGTCCCCCGGGACAGGGCGGAGAGCAGTACTTC
TRBV19	.	TRBJ2-2	TRBD2	CASRRTSNTGELFF	TGTGCCAGTAGAAGGACTAGTAACACCGGGGAGCTGTTTTTT
TRBV28	.	TRBJ1-4	TRBD1	CASSLMTGGRNEKLFF	TGTGCCAGCAGTTTAATGACAGGGGGTAGGAATGAAAAACTGTTTTTT
TRBV18	.	TRBJ1-5	.	CASSGSYYSNQPQHF	TGTGCCAGCTCAGGGAGTTACTATAGCAATCAGCCCCAGCATTTT
TRBV27	.	TRBJ2-7	TRBD1	CASSFMGQGGEQYF	TGTGCCAGCAGTTTTATGGGACAGGGCGGCGAGCAGTACTTC
TRBV5-6	.	TRBJ1-2	.	CASSLVGGEVLGYGYTF	TGTGCCAGCAGCTTGGTTGGAGGGGAGGTCCTCGGCTATGGCTACACCTTC